The T cell receptor beta chain described here comes from a study of cytomegalovirus exposure and HLA in healthy donors. Findings and limits, study-wide: Three chains linked to CMV were shown in vitro to be specific for CMV antigens. For most TCR sequences rarity was the rule, although some public TCRs occurred in many donors. The study put some 160 TCR beta chains on its list as cytomegalovirus-associated.

A note on this clone: The target antigen is unknown.

Using immunoSEQ multiplex PCR, the repertoire was profiled, and TCRdb retains in-frame clones only, with some absent. Of approximately 53,000 clones listed, roughly nine tenths are singletons. It was the approximately 120-subject validation cohort, separate from the approximately 670-subject first cohort, to which the donors belonged. This TCR was sampled from a man in his late teens or twenties in good health and CMV-seronegative. The sequenced sample was PBMCs.

Here the CDR3 DNA reads TGTGCCAGCAGTAAAAGGGGGCAAGGGGAGGAGACCCAGTACTTC. It encodes CASSKRGQGEETQYF. The chain recombines TRBV6-1 with TRBJ2-5; 7 bases align to TRBD1. The germline gives CDR1 MNHNS, CDR2 SASEGT. This CDR3 is built from 15 residues. J gave up 5 bases and V 5 bases, and 11 bases lay outside the gene matches.